This T cell receptor beta chain originates from a study of cytomegalovirus exposure and HLA in healthy donors. Study overall: Of the donors genotyped, 398 in all, around 76% fell in the Caucasian-associated ancestry cluster.

V lost 6 bases to trimming and J lost 7 bases; unmatched junction nucleotides: 6. The CDR3 is made up of 14 amino acids. The germline V gene encodes CDR1 MNHNY and CDR2 SVGAGI (reference sequence). The study's findings and limits: A missense variant in DCLRE1C was later tied to TCR beta V- and J-gene trimming.

This PCR relied on a set of 60 Vbeta primers and 13 Jbeta primers. Only in-frame clones appear in the TCRdb table, and some are missing; sequencing was by immunoSEQ multiplex PCR. The sample has about 100,000 clones; around 74% are singletons. With regard to this clone: Antigen: not known.

This chain joins TRBV6-6 and TRBJ2-3; 11 bases are shared with TRBD1. This clonotype was sampled from a woman aged 40 to 50 in good health and CMV-seronegative. Sequencing used PBMCs. CDR3 protein: CASSRTGGENTQYF. The CDR3 DNA reads TGTGCCAGCAGCCGGACAGGGGGCGAAAATACGCAGTATTTT.